By share, the clone carrying this T cell receptor (beta chain) ranks as medium-sized. From germline, CDR1 is MNHEY and CDR2 SMNVEV (reference sequence). Trimming at V came to 3 bases and at J to 4 bases, leaving 4 bases not matched to a gene. This CDR3 region has 15 residues. These data originate in a study of T cell changes during pregnancy in multiple sclerosis. TCRdb's copy holds only in-frame clones and misses some; the assay was immunoSEQ multiplex PCR. The table includes 40,000 to 50,000 clones, almost 95% detected once. The gene calls are TRBV27 and TRBJ2-7; 12 bases align to TRBD2. The input for sequencing was CD8+ T cells from peripheral blood mononuclear cells, taken in the first trimester of pregnancy. The sequence was obtained from a female donor with multiple sclerosis, enrolled in a pregnancy study. The chain's CDR3 is CASSFVTSGSYEQYF. Written as DNA, the CDR3 is TGTGCCAGCAGTTTCGTGACTAGCGGGAGTTACGAGCAGTACTTC.